This entry describes one T cell receptor (beta chain). The data belong to a study of blood T cell repertoires in COVID-19. About the research overall: Acute-phase and convalescent COVID-19 samples originated in the United States, Italy and Spain. PBMCs, B-cell-depleted T cells, or T cells provided the cDNA or gDNA that made up the material.

Original data processing: Amplification from reference gene primers served as the basis for estimated nucleated cell counts. Sequenced by immunoSEQ multiplex PCR; TCRdb stores in-frame clones only, minus some. Clone size and V and J calls were adopted from that table, with D and trimming inferred from the DNA. Of approximately 82,000 clones listed, about 86% were seen once; the top ten hold approximately 15%. The germline V gene has CDR1 MNHEY and CDR2 SVGAGI. V dropped 2 bases and J dropped 1; count of bases not matched to a gene: 4. The CDR3 runs to 16 residues. This clonotype was sampled from a woman aged 55-75 years with acute or convalescent COVID-19. Sequencing input: peripheral blood. The rearrangement uses TRBV6-5 and TRBJ1-1, with 10 bases matching TRBD1. CDR3 amino acids: CASSYGTGVTNTEAFF. CDR3 nucleotide sequence: TGTGCCAGCAGTTACGGGACAGGGGTCACGAACACTGAAGCTTTCTTT.